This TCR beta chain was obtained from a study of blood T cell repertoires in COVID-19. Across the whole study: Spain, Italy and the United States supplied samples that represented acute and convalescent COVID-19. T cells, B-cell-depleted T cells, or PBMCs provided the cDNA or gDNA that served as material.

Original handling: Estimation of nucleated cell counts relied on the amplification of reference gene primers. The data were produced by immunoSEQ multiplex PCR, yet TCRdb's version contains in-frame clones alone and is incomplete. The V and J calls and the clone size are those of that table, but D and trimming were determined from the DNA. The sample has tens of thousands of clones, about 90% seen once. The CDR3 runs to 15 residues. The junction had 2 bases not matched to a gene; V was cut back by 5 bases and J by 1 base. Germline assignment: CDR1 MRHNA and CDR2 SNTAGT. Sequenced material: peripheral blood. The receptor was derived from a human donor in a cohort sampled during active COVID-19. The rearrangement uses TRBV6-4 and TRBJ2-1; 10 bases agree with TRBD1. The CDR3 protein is CASSPGQGSYNEQFF. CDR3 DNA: TGTGCCAGCAGTCCGGGACAGGGGTCCTACAATGAGCAGTTCTTC.